This passage covers 23 T cell receptor beta chains from one sample sequenced in a study of T cells in Graves' hyperthyroidism and ophthalmopathy. Authors of the study amplified TCR beta CDR3 regions from RNA transcripts. First-round RT-PCR with HTBI primers amplified the TCR CDR3 region. TCRdb used MiXCR to reprocess the multiplex PCR reads, holding one entry per CDR3 protein. The repertoire holds almost 500,000 distinct CDR3 sequences, with under 25% as singletons. Input material: blood. These receptor sequences come from an older woman with Graves' ophthalmopathy.

This clonotype showed up just a few times. The V gene is TRBV3-1, the J gene TRBJ2-7; 9 bases line up with TRBD2. Unmatched junction bases numbered 6, after V lost 1 base and J lost 5 bases. Germline V lookup: CDR1 LGHDT, CDR2 YNNKEL (reference sequence). This CDR3 is 15 amino acids long. In DNA form, the CDR3 reads TGTGCCAGCAGCCAAGGCCCTAGCGGGACAGACGAGCAGTACTTC. Protein: CASSQGPSGTDEQYF.

The chain combines TRBV6-1 with TRBJ1-2; 7 bases agree with TRBD1. The J segment lost 4 bases and the V segment lost 6 bases, leaving 8 bases of the junction unmatched. Germline V gene lookup returns CDR1 MNHNS and CDR2 SASEGT. This CDR3 comprises 14 residues. The CDR3 here is CASRRTGHLYGYTF. The DNA of the CDR3 is TGTGCCAGCAGGAGGACAGGTCATCTCTATGGCTACACCTTC.

This sequence joins TRBV7-2 and TRBJ2-1, with 9 bases fitting TRBD1. After removal of 5 bases from V and 6 bases from J, the junction contained 11 bases not matched to a gene. The CDR3 contains 16 residues. The germline CDR1 and CDR2 sequences are SGHTA and FQGNSA. For the CDR3, the DNA is TGTGCCAGCAGCAAAGGGACAGGGAGTTTTGGCAATGAGCAGTTCTTC. This encodes CASSKGTGSFGNEQFF.

The chain is built from TRBV20-1 and TRBJ1-1, with TRBD1 matching 12 bases. In germline, CDR1 is DFQATT, CDR2 SNEGSKA (reference sequence). The length of the CDR3 is 17 residues. Trimming cost V 7 bases and J 9 bases; bases outside gene matches: 21. CDR3 loop: CSVGGDFTGTGGSKAFF. Here the CDR3 DNA reads TGCAGTGTCGGGGGGGACTTTACCGGGACAGGGGGCTCTAAAGCTTTCTTT.

The chain combines TRBV6-1 with TRBJ2-5; 7 nucleotides agree with TRBD2. V trimming: 8 bases; J trimming: 7 bases; junction bases outside the gene matches: 10. Germline assignment: CDR1 MNHNS and CDR2 SASEGT. The CDR3 totals 13 residues. The CDR3 spells CASARDYRGTQYF. CDR3 nucleotide sequence: TGTGCCAGCGCGCGGGACTACCGAGGGACCCAGTACTTC.

This clonotype was counted between two and nine times. The J gene is TRBJ2-7, the V gene TRBV7-8, with D possibly matching TRBD2 (6 bases). This CDR3 has 14 residues. V lost 6 bases and J 4 bases, leaving 16 bases between the germline ends. Per the germline V gene, CDR1 is SGHVS and CDR2 is FQNEAQ. This chain's CDR3 is CASRETGLTYEQYF. CDR3 nucleotides: TGTGCCAGCAGAGAAACGGGACTTACATACGAGCAGTACTTC.

This clonotype has at least ten counts. V is TRBV6-1 and J is TRBJ1-2, with D maybe TRBD1 (6 bases). The germline gives CDR1 MNHNS, CDR2 SASEGT. V was cut by 10 bases and J by 7 bases, with 25 bases left in between. The CDR3 length is 15 residues. CDR3 residues: CAILRGKGDPGGYTF. CDR3 coding DNA: TGTGCCATACTTAGGGGGAAGGGGGACCCAGGTGGCTACACCTTC.

The V and J genes are TRBV6-1 and TRBJ1-1; maybe TRBD1 (5 bases). This CDR3 has 14 residues. V was clipped by 5 bases and J by 6 bases, with 16 bases between them. CDR1 is MNHNS, CDR2 SASEGT, per germline. CDR3 bases: TGTGCCAGCAGTCCTCAGGGAGTTAGGTCTGAAGCTTTCTTT. Protein: CASSPQGVRSEAFF.

This clonotype was picked up a small number of times. CDR3 sequence reads: CASSRAGTVENQPQHF. CDR3 nucleotides: TGTGCCAGCAGCAGGGCCGGGACAGTCGAAAATCAGCCCCAGCATTTT. This rearrangement joins TRBV7-9 to TRBJ1-5, with TRBD1 matching over 7 bases. Germline V gene lookup returns CDR1 SEHNR and CDR2 FQNEAQ (reference sequence). V shed 5 bases, J shed 4 bases, and the junction held 11 bases outside the gene matches. CDR3 length: 16 residues.

This clonotype was recorded at least ten times. This CDR3 is CASSEGQGLQPQHF. The CDR3 bases are TGTGCCAGCAGTGAAGGACAGGGCCTTCAGCCCCAGCATTTT. This chain joins TRBV6-1 and TRBJ1-5, with TRBD1 identical over 7 bases. The CDR3 runs 14 residues. Germline values: CDR1 MNHNS, CDR2 SASEGT. Losses at the gene ends were 1 base for V and 6 bases for J; bases not matched to a gene: 3.

This clonotype was seen a few times. The rearrangement joins TRBV19 to TRBJ1-4, with 8 bases fitting TRBD1. The CDR3 covers 17 residues. Germline lookup yields CDR1 LNHDA and CDR2 SQIVND (reference sequence). V dropped 3 bases and J dropped 0; count of bases not matched to a gene: 6. CDR3 DNA: TGTGCCAGTAGTATCGGGCAGGGGGCCGCAACTAATGAAAAACTGTTTTTT. This gives the protein CASSIGQGAATNEKLFF.

This clonotype was detected only a few times. This sequence joins TRBV3-1 and TRBJ1-6, with D perhaps matching TRBD1 (5 bases). V gave up 1 base and J gave up 10 bases, with 8 bases separating them. CDR3 size: 13 residues. The germline gives CDR1 LGHDT, CDR2 YNNKEL (reference sequence). The CDR3 nucleotides read TGTGCCAGCAGCCAAGGGGGGGAGTCACCCCTCCACTTT. Amino acids: CASSQGGESPLHF.

This clonotype was seen more than once but under ten times. The V and J genes are TRBV5-1 and TRBJ2-7; D possibly uses TRBD1 or TRBD2 (7 bases each). The V end lost 4 bases, the J end lost 4 bases, and 15 bases lay between the germline ends. Germline V lookup: CDR1 SGHRS, CDR2 YFSETQ. The CDR3 totals 14 residues. Here the CDR3 DNA reads TGCGCCAGCAGCGCAGGGGGGGTGCCGTACGAGCAGTACTTC. Its protein product is CASSAGGVPYEQYF.

This sequence joins TRBV6-1 and TRBJ1-5; D unclear. The CDR3 has 17 residues. V lost 5 bases and J 5 bases, leaving 22 bases between the germline ends. CDR1 is MNHNS, CDR2 SASEGT, per germline. Here the CDR3 reads CASSHPLNFGRDQPQHF. CDR3 coding DNA: TGTGCCAGCAGTCACCCCCTGAATTTTGGGCGGGATCAGCCCCAGCATTTT.

This clonotype was detected a few times. The chain combines TRBV28 with TRBJ2-1, with 8 bases lining up with TRBD2. Germline values: CDR1 MDHEN, CDR2 SYDVKM. CDR3 length: 16 amino acids. J gave up 0 bases and V 3 bases, and 4 bases lay outside the gene matches. The CDR3 nucleotides read TGTGCCAGCAGTTTTGATGGGACTAGCTCCTACAATGAGCAGTTCTTC. Protein sequence: CASSFDGTSSYNEQFF.

This clonotype was observed once. This may stem from a read error, because a much larger clone lies one nucleotide away. This chain connects TRBV11-2 to TRBJ2-2; no reliable D call. Trimming shortened V by 0 bases and J by 7 bases, and 3 bases separated the two germline ends. CDR1 and CDR2 from the germline V gene are SGHAT and FQNNGV. The CDR3 consists of 12 residues. CDR3 residues: CASSLEIGELFF. DNA of the CDR3: TGTGCCAGCAGCTTAGAGATCGGGGAGCTGTTTTTT.

In this sample, this clonotype turned up a few times. This chain uses TRBV9 with TRBJ2-1, with 8 bases that match TRBD2. This CDR3 comprises 15 residues. V lost 0 bases and J lost 6; bases outside the gene matches: 5. Germline CDR1 SGDLS, CDR2 YYNGEE. The CDR3, as DNA: TGTGCCAGCAGCGTAGCGGGAGGGGGGAGCAATGAGCAGTTCTTC. Its translation is CASSVAGGGSNEQFF.

The V gene is TRBV6-1, the J gene TRBJ1-5; D uncertain. CDR1 is MNHNS and CDR2 is SASEGT in the germline V gene. The CDR3 contains 14 residues. Trimming shortened V by 5 bases and J by 8 bases, and 16 bases separated the two germline ends. CDR3 sequence reads: CASSPDFSREPQHF. The CDR3 nucleotides read TGTGCCAGCAGTCCGGACTTTTCTCGGGAGCCCCAGCATTTT.

This chain links TRBV14 with TRBJ2-7; possible D gene TRBD1, 6 bases. Germline assignment: CDR1 SGHDN and CDR2 FVKESK. This CDR3 comprises 14 residues. V shed 2 bases and J shed 4 bases, with 12 bases lying between them. CDR3 sequence reads: CASSQLTGVYEQYF. Written as DNA, the CDR3 is TGTGCCAGCAGCCAATTGACAGGAGTATACGAGCAGTACTTC.

The chain carries TRBV7-2 and TRBJ1-5; no reliable D call. V shed 3 bases and J shed 3 bases, with 12 bases lying between them. CDR3 size: 15 residues. Germline CDR1 is SGHTA and CDR2 is FQGNSA. CDR3 amino acids: CASSFLDGINQPQHF. The DNA of the CDR3 is TGTGCCAGCAGCTTCCTGGACGGGATCAATCAGCCCCAGCATTTT.

This clonotype was seen a few times. This chain links TRBV19 with TRBJ2-3; D remains ambiguous. In germline, CDR1 is LNHDA, CDR2 SQIVND (reference sequence). Trimming left V 7 bases short and J 3 bases short, with 11 bases between. This CDR3 has 13 amino acids. CDR3 residues: CASMIQGTDTQYF. CDR3 bases: TGTGCCAGTATGATCCAAGGGACAGATACGCAGTATTTT. The full variable domain, with the rest looked up from reference TRBV19 and TRBJ2-3, is DGGITQSPKYLFRKEGQNVTLSCEQNLNHDAMYWYRQDPGQGLRLIYYSQIVNDFQKGDIAEGYSVSREKKESFPLTVTSAQKNPTAFYLCASMIQGTDTQYFGPGTRLTVL.

This clonotype was detected only a few times. This rearrangement joins TRBV20-1 to TRBJ2-1, with D hard to call. CDR1 is DFQATT and CDR2 is SNEGSKA in the germline V gene (reference sequence). This CDR3 comprises 14 residues. V was clipped by 7 bases and J by 0 bases, with 13 bases between them. CDR3 residues: CSGWYWYSYNEQFF. The CDR3 nucleotides read TGCAGTGGTTGGTATTGGTACTCCTACAATGAGCAGTTCTTC.

In its sample, this clonotype was seen a few times. The chain couples TRBV7-2 to TRBJ1-2; the D gene is possibly TRBD1 (6 bases). With 0 bases removed from V and 4 bases from J, the gap between germline ends came to 12 bases. This CDR3 region has 15 residues. Germline V gene lookup returns CDR1 SGHTA and CDR2 FQGNSA. CDR3 loop: CASSLAQGAGYGYTF. For the CDR3, the DNA is TGTGCCAGCAGCTTAGCACAGGGCGCGGGCTATGGCTACACCTTC.